These 8 T cell receptor beta chains originate from one sample sequenced in a study of CD8 T cells in Susac syndrome. An input of roughly 0.5 to 1 ug of RNA was subjected to reverse transcription using random hexamers. MiXCR, applied by TCRdb to the immunoSEQ multiplex PCR reads, yields one record per CDR3 protein. The data show approximately 190,000 distinct CDR3 sequences, about 91% seen once. Sequencing was done on a sample of CD4+ T cells from PBMCs. Receptor source: a human donor with Susac syndrome.

This chain uses TRBV2 with TRBJ2-1; possibly TRBD1 for D (5 bases). Trimming shortened V by 3 bases and J by 0 bases, and 9 bases separated the two germline ends. CDR3 length: 15 amino acids. Germline CDR1 and CDR2: SNHLY and FYNNEI. As DNA, the CDR3 is TGTGCCAGCAGTGATCAGGGCCTCTCCTACAATGAGCAGTTCTTC. Its translation: CASSDQGLSYNEQFF.

Notes on this clonotype: Because it lacks the conserved phenylalanine or tryptophan at the end, this CDR3 is likely a read error. The gene calls are TRBV20-1 and TRBJ2-1; 7 positions match TRBD1. The CDR3 is 14 residues long. The junction had 12 bases not matched to a gene; V was cut back by 5 bases and J by 8 bases. Germline CDR1 reads DFQATT; CDR2 reads SNEGSKA (reference sequence). The CDR3, as DNA: TGCAGTGCTCTTCAGTTGACAGGGCAACATGAGCAGTTCTTG. Translated: CSALQLTGQHEQFL.

This clonotype was observed once. The chain is built from TRBV19 and TRBJ1-2; D remains unclear. CDR3 length equals 15 residues. Germline lookup yields CDR1 LNHDA and CDR2 SQIVND (reference sequence). V was pared by 2 bases and J by 5 bases, with 15 bases between. In DNA, the CDR3 is TGTGCCAGTAGTATAAGCCGGCAGAGAAATTATGGCTACACCTTC. It is translated as CASSISRQRNYGYTF.

This chain links TRBV9 with TRBJ1-2; tentative D call: TRBD1 (6 bases). Per germline, CDR1 SGDLS and CDR2 YYNGEE. Trimming took 4 bases from V and 0 from J, leaving 25 bases between them. This CDR3 is 19 amino acids long. CDR3 loop: CASSPDSPLSFGANYGYTF. CDR3 nucleotides: TGTGCCAGCAGCCCGGACAGCCCTTTGTCCTTCGGGGCTAACTATGGCTACACCTTC.

This chain links TRBV5-5 with TRBJ2-7; 10 bases agree with TRBD1. After removal of 5 bases from V and 5 bases from J, the junction contained 7 bases not matched to a gene. The CDR3 length is 14 residues. The germline V gene encodes CDR1 SGHKS and CDR2 YYEKEE (reference sequence). CDR3 DNA: TGTGCCAGCAGACGACGGGACAGGGGTAACGAGCAGTACTTC. It encodes CASRRRDRGNEQYF.

The rearrangement links TRBV7-3 to TRBJ2-7; 10 nucleotides agree with TRBD2. The CDR3 has 15 residues. The germline CDR1 and CDR2 sequences are SGHTA and FQGTGA. V trimming: 4 bases; J trimming: 2 bases; junction bases outside the gene matches: 5. For the CDR3, the DNA is TGTGCCAGCAGCTCCCAAGCGGGAGGGACCTACGAGCAGTACTTC. Translating it yields CASSSQAGGTYEQYF.

The rearrangement links TRBV20-1 to TRBJ2-7, with D uncertain. The V and J ends lost 3 bases and 3 bases respectively, with 6 bases between them. CDR3 length equals 11 residues. Germline V CDR1 and CDR2: DFQATT, SNEGSKA (reference sequence). This CDR3 reads CSARVGYEQYF. The CDR3 nucleotides read TGCAGTGCTAGGGTGGGCTACGAGCAGTACTTC.

This chain links TRBV6-6 with TRBJ2-1; D remains unclear. Germline-derived CDR1 and CDR2 are MNHNY and SVGAGI (reference sequence). CDR3 length: 10 amino acids. V dropped 11 bases and J dropped 9 bases, with 11 bases sitting between them. For the CDR3, the DNA is TGTGCCTCCCTCGGTAGTGAGCAGTTCTTC. Translating it yields CASLGSEQFF.